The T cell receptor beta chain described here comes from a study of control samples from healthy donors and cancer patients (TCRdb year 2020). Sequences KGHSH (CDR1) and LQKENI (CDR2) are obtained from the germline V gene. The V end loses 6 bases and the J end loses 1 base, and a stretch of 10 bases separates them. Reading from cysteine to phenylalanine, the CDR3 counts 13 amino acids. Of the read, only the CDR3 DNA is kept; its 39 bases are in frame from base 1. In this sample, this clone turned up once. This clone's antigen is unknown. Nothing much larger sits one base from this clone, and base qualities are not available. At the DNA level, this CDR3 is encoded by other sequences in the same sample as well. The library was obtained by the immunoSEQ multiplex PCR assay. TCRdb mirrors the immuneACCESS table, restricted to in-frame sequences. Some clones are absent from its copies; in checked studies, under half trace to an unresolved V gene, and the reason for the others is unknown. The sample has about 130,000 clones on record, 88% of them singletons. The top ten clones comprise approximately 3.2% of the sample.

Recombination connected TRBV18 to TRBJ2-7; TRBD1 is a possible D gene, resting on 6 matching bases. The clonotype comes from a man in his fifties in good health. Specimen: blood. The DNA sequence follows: TGTGCCAGCTCGCAGACAGGTTCCTACGAGCAGTACTTC. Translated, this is CASSQTGSYEQYF.